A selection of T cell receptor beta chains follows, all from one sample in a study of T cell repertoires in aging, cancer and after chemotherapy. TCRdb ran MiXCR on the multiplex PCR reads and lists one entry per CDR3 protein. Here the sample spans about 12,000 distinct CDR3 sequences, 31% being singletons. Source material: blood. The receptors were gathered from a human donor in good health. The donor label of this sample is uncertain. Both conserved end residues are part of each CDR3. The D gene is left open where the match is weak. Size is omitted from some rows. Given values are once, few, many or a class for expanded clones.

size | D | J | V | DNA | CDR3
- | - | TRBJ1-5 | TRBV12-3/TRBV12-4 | TGTGCCACCGCCTTCTGGGCAACCACCAATCAGCCCCAGCATTTT | CATAFWATTNQPQHF
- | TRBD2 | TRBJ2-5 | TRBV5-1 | TGCGCCAGCAAGCGGGGGGCTTCTACCCAAGAGACCCAGTACTTC | CASKRGASTQETQYF
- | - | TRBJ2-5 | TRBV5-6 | TGTGCCAGCAGCTTGGAGCCCGGGGGGCGGTCGGAGACCCAGTACTTC | CASSLEPGGRSETQYF
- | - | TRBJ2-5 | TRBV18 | TGTGCCAGCTCACCCAGGGCCCGGATGGAGACCCAGTACTTC | CASSPRARMETQYF
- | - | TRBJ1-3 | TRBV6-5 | TGTGCCAGCAGCCGCAGGGCGGCTGGAAACACCATATATTTT | CASSRRAAGNTIYF
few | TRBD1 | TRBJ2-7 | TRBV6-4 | TGTGCCAGCAGGAAAGGACAGGGTCCAAGCTCCTACGAGCAGTACTTC | CASRKGQGPSSYEQYF
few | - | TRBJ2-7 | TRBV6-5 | TGTGCCAGCAGTTACGGCTTTAGCGGTAGCTCCTACGAGCAGTACTTC | CASSYGFSGSSYEQYF
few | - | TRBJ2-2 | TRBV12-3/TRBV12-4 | TGTGCCAGCAGTTTCGGCTACCTCCAAACCGGGGAGCTGTTTTTT | CASSFGYLQTGELFF
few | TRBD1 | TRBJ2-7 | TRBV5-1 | TGCGCCAGCACGGGACAGGGGGCCGGGGAGCAGTACTTC | CASTGQGAGEQYF
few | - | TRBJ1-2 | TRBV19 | TGTGCCAGTAGTCCGCCTGGCAGGGCGGGCGGCTACACCTTC | CASSPPGRAGGYTF
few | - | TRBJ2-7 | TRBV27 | TGTGCCAGCAGTTTATCGACCGGGACCCTGTCCTACGAGCAGTACTTC | CASSLSTGTLSYEQYF